Following are 23 T cell receptor beta chains from one sample sequenced in a study of early T cells in non-severe SARS-CoV-2 infection. MiXCR, applied by TCRdb to the 5' RACE reads, yields one record per CDR3 protein. Of 70,000 to 75,000 distinct CDR3 sequences listed, roughly an eighth are singletons. Sequencing used whole blood. All receptors derive from an adult who was a healthcare worker with PCR-confirmed SARS-CoV-2 infection or an uninfected control (not recorded which).

This chain uses TRBV3-1 with TRBJ1-1; D remains unclear. Trimming cost V 1 base and J 8 bases, with 5 bases left between them. Germline CDR1 is LGHDT and CDR2 is YNNKEL (reference sequence). This CDR3 region has 11 residues. The CDR3 is CASSQGREAFF. CDR3 nucleotides: TGTGCCAGCAGCCAAGGTAGGGAAGCTTTCTTT.

This clonotype has a single count. A much larger clone is a single base away; this may be a read error. J is TRBJ1-5 and V is TRBV7-9, with 8 positions matching TRBD1. Germline lookup yields CDR1 SEHNR and CDR2 FQNEAQ (reference sequence). Germline trimming cut 4 bases from V and 1 base from J; bases unmatched to any gene: 9. The CDR3 loop spans 17 amino acids. The CDR3: CASSSSDRGGSNQPQHF. The CDR3 DNA is TGTGCCAGCAGCTCCAGCGACAGGGGAGGGAGCAATCAGCCCCAGCATTTT.

A few counts support this clonotype. The rearrangement links TRBV12-3 or TRBV12-4 to TRBJ1-6; a possible D gene is TRBD1 (5 bases). Trimming left V 2 bases short and J 5 bases short, with 10 bases between. This CDR3 is built from 15 residues. Written as DNA, the CDR3 is TGTGCCAGCAGTTTATTGGACACAAATAATTCACCCCTCCACTTT. Its protein is CASSLLDTNNSPLHF.

This clonotype was seen ten or more times. The rearrangement uses TRBV11-2 and TRBJ2-7; D is unclear. Germline CDR1 reads SGHAT; CDR2 reads FQNNGV. V was cut by 4 bases and J by 2 bases, with 12 bases left in between. The CDR3 runs to 14 residues. CDR3 protein: CASSSTFKPYEQYF. As DNA, the CDR3 is TGTGCCAGCAGCTCCACGTTTAAGCCCTACGAGCAGTACTTC.

In its sample, this clonotype was seen many times. The chain couples TRBV2 to TRBJ1-4; maybe TRBD1 (5 bases). The germline V gene has CDR1 SNHLY and CDR2 FYNNEI. CDR3 length: 14 amino acids. V was cut by 5 bases and J by 8 bases, with 15 bases left in between. The DNA for the CDR3 is TGTGCCAGCAGTTCCGGGACCGGGAGCGAAAAACTGTTTTTT. Amino acids: CASSSGTGSEKLFF.

The V and J genes are TRBV5-4 and TRBJ2-1; 7 bases match TRBD2. The germline V gene encodes CDR1 SGHNT and CDR2 YYREEE (reference sequence). Losses at the gene ends were 0 bases for V and 6 bases for J; bases not matched to a gene: 6. This CDR3 is built from 15 residues. CDR3: CASSLAAGVLNEQFF. The DNA of the CDR3 is TGTGCCAGCAGCTTGGCGGCGGGGGTTCTCAATGAGCAGTTCTTC.

The chain recombines TRBV18 with TRBJ1-1; 10 bases fit TRBD1. V lost 4 bases to trimming and J lost 4 bases; unmatched junction nucleotides: 3. The CDR3 is 14 residues long. Looked up from germline, CDR1 is KGHSH and CDR2 is LQKENI. The CDR3 DNA is TGTGCCAGCTCACTAGGACAGGGGGTCACTGAAGCTTTCTTT. Translation gives CASSLGQGVTEAFF.

This clonotype has a handful of counts. The J gene is TRBJ2-3, the V gene TRBV6-4; 9 positions agree with TRBD2. This CDR3 spans 15 amino acids. V was clipped by 2 bases and J by 5 bases; unmatched bases: 5. Germline V CDR1 and CDR2: MRHNA, SNTAGT. The CDR3 DNA is TGTGCCAGCAGTGACATGGCGGGGGGGCAAGATACGCAGTATTTT. It translates to CASSDMAGGQDTQYF.

The sample holds a few counts of this clonotype. V usage is TRBV29-1 and J usage is TRBJ2-7, with 13 bases identical to TRBD2. The CDR3 covers 13 residues. Germline V gene sequence: CDR1 SQVTM, CDR2 ANQGSEA. J was trimmed by 3 bases and V by 4 bases; bases with no gene match: 0. The CDR3 sequence is CSVGTSGSYEQYF. The CDR3 DNA reads TGCAGCGTTGGGACTAGCGGGAGCTACGAGCAGTACTTC.

This chain joins TRBV6-1 and TRBJ2-7, with no clear D. V was pared by 1 base and J by 4 bases, with 5 bases between. There are 12 residues in the CDR3. Germline V gene data show CDR1 as MNHNS and CDR2 as SASEGT. The CDR3 nucleotides read TGTGCCAGCAGTGAAGTGGGGTACGAGCAGTACTTC. This translates into CASSEVGYEQYF.

This clonotype showed up many times. The genes are TRBV6-1 and TRBJ1-5; no clear D. Germline loops: CDR1 MNHNS, CDR2 SASEGT. V was shortened by 1 base and J by 3 bases, with 7 bases between the two germline ends. The CDR3 is 14 residues long. The CDR3 region is CASSEVQYNQPQHF. The CDR3 DNA is TGTGCCAGCAGTGAAGTCCAGTACAATCAGCCCCAGCATTTT.

The table lists this clonotype with many counts. This CDR3 reads CASSMSGLAGPRESYNEQFF. CDR3 sequence (DNA): TGTGCCAGCAGTATGAGTGGACTAGCGGGCCCGAGGGAGTCCTACAATGAGCAGTTCTTC. The chain is built from TRBV6-6 and TRBJ2-1, with 11 nucleotides matching TRBD2. CDR3 size: 20 residues. Germline V CDR1 and CDR2: MNHNY, SVGAGI (reference sequence). Germline trimming cut 5 bases from V and 1 base from J; bases unmatched to any gene: 16.

This clonotype was found many times. The rearrangement uses TRBV7-2 and TRBJ2-5; no reliable D call. The CDR3 loop spans 14 amino acids. The V gene's germline CDR1 is SGHTA and CDR2 FQGNSA. The V end was cut by 1 base, the J end by 2 bases, with 8 bases between. This CDR3 reads CASSLGWQQETQYF. In nucleotides, the CDR3 is TGTGCCAGCAGCTTAGGGTGGCAACAAGAGACCCAGTACTTC.

J is TRBJ2-7 and V is TRBV13; D possibly corresponds to TRBD2 (5 bases). Trimming removed 4 bases from V and 0 bases from J, with 13 bases in between. CDR1 PRHDT and CDR2 FYEKMQ come from the germline V gene (reference sequence). This CDR3 has 15 amino acids. The CDR3: CASSSRGSHSYEQYF. CDR3 bases: TGTGCCAGCAGCTCCCGGGGAAGTCACTCCTACGAGCAGTACTTC.

This chain links TRBV10-3 with TRBJ2-6; D not resolved. The CDR3 has 13 residues. Germline V gene data show CDR1 as ENHRY and CDR2 as SYGVKD. Trimming took off 8 bases at V and 2 bases at J, with 7 bases between the two ends. Here the CDR3 reads CAIRGTGANVLTF. For the CDR3, the DNA is TGTGCCATCCGTGGTACTGGGGCCAACGTCCTGACTTTC.

This clonotype showed up many times. This sequence joins TRBV3-1 and TRBJ2-2; TRBD1 might be the D (6 bases). CDR3 size: 14 residues. V was trimmed by 2 bases and J by 5 bases, leaving 9 bases between them. The germline CDR1 and CDR2 sequences are LGHDT and YNNKEL (reference sequence). CDR3 sequence reads: CASSQRTGTGELFF. DNA of the CDR3: TGTGCCAGCAGCCAACGAACAGGGACCGGGGAGCTGTTTTTT.

The V gene is TRBV7-9, the J gene TRBJ2-5, with D possibly TRBD2 on 6 matching bases. Germline V lookup: CDR1 SEHNR, CDR2 FQNEAQ (reference sequence). The CDR3 runs 14 residues. V was pared by 4 bases and J by 3 bases, with 12 bases between. The CDR3 sequence is CASSWRGEEETQYF. As DNA, the CDR3 is TGTGCCAGCAGCTGGCGCGGGGAGGAAGAGACCCAGTACTTC.

This clonotype was counted a few times. CDR3 sequence reads: CASSFGTGVGNQPQHF. The CDR3 DNA follows: TGTGCCAGCAGTTTCGGGACAGGGGTTGGCAATCAGCCCCAGCATTTT. The genes are TRBV12-3 or TRBV12-4 and TRBJ1-5; 10 positions agree with TRBD1. After removal of 3 bases from V and 2 bases from J, the junction contained 4 bases not matched to a gene. The CDR3 spans 16 residues.

CDR3 residues: CSRTGLELVGTGYTF. The DNA for the CDR3 is TGCAGTAGGACAGGGTTGGAGTTAGTAGGAACGGGCTACACCTTC. The J gene is TRBJ1-2, the V gene TRBV20-1; TRBD1 matches 8 bases. V was pared by 8 bases and J by 8 bases, with 19 bases of the junction left unmatched. Per the germline V gene, CDR1 is DFQATT and CDR2 is SNEGSKA (reference sequence). The length of the CDR3 is 15 residues.

This clonotype showed up just a few times. The CDR3 region is CSATRVVGTGELFF. CDR3 coding DNA: TGCAGTGCTACCAGGGTCGTAGGCACCGGGGAGCTGTTTTTT. V usage is TRBV20-1 and J usage is TRBJ2-2, with D possibly being TRBD1 (5 bases). V was cut by 4 bases and J by 4 bases, with 13 bases left in between. In germline, CDR1 is DFQATT, CDR2 SNEGSKA (reference sequence). The CDR3 has 14 residues.

This clonotype has a handful of counts. The gene calls are TRBV7-9 and TRBJ1-1; the D is unclear. V lost 2 bases, J lost 1 base, and 17 bases lay in between. The CDR3 covers 17 residues. Germline V gene lookup returns CDR1 SEHNR and CDR2 FQNEAQ (reference sequence). CDR3 sequence: CASSLSGRLSRNTEAFF. Written as DNA, the CDR3 is TGTGCCAGCAGCTTAAGTGGCAGGTTATCCCGGAACACTGAAGCTTTCTTT.

The CDR3 spells CASSLGGLAGVDEQFF. CDR3 bases: TGTGCCAGCAGCTTAGGAGGACTAGCGGGAGTGGATGAGCAGTTCTTC. The V and J genes are TRBV7-9 and TRBJ2-1, with 13 bases matching TRBD2. This CDR3 has 16 residues. CDR1 and CDR2 (germline): SEHNR, FQNEAQ (reference sequence). V shed 1 base, J shed 8 bases, and the junction held 5 bases outside the gene matches.

The chain is built from TRBV7-2 and TRBJ2-3; 9 nucleotides agree with TRBD2. With 3 bases clipped from V and 6 bases from J, the junction kept 7 bases outside the gene matches. This CDR3 region has 15 residues. Germline V gene sequence: CDR1 SGHTA, CDR2 FQGNSA. CDR3 loop: CASSFRLAVADTQYF. CDR3 sequence (DNA): TGTGCCAGCAGCTTCAGACTAGCGGTGGCGGATACGCAGTATTTT.